Presented here are 30 T cell receptor beta chains from one specimen sequenced in a study of T cells after yellow fever vaccination. Each CDR3 protein gets one entry after TCRdb re-called the 5' RACE reads with MiXCR. Counted here are under 200,000 distinct CDR3 sequences, approximately 10% occurring once; the ten biggest clones make up around 34%. The specimen comprised CD8+ T cells sorted from PBMCs, sampled 15 days after the yellow fever booster vaccination. The receptors here all came from a man aged 18 to 35 who received the YFV17D yellow fever vaccine.

The CDR3 coding sequence is TGTGCCAGCAGCGCCCACCGGGACAGGGGTTTAACCGGGGAGCTGTTTTTT. Translating gives CASSAHRDRGLTGELFF. The V and J genes are TRBV7-8 and TRBJ2-2, with 10 bases identical to TRBD1. CDR3 length: 17 residues. J gave up 5 bases and V 5 bases, and 11 bases lay outside the gene matches. Germline-derived CDR1 and CDR2 are SGHVS and FQNEAQ.

The chain is built from TRBV20-1 and TRBJ2-1, with 10 bases identical to TRBD2. The V gene's germline CDR1 is DFQATT and CDR2 SNEGSKA (reference sequence). V lost 2 bases, J lost 1 base, and 2 bases stayed unmatched. The CDR3 runs 15 residues. The CDR3 region has the DNA TGCAGTGCTAGACAAGCGGGGGGGTCCTACAATGAGCAGTTCTTC. It translates to CSARQAGGSYNEQFF.

By sample fraction, this clonotype is medium-sized. The chain couples TRBV24-1 to TRBJ2-1; the D is unclear. The CDR3 sequence is 13 residues long. The germline V gene has CDR1 KGHDR and CDR2 SFDVKD. V dropped 3 bases and J dropped 3 bases, with 5 bases sitting between them. As DNA, the CDR3 is TGTGCCACCAGTGATCGTCTCTACAATGAGCAGTTCTTC. Its protein is CATSDRLYNEQFF.

This clonotype was seen a handful of times. The rearrangement joins TRBV12-3 or TRBV12-4 to TRBJ1-4, with D maybe TRBD1 (6 bases). V was shortened by 3 bases and J by 0 bases, with 23 bases between the two germline ends. This CDR3 spans 20 amino acids. Here the CDR3 DNA reads TGTGCCAGCAGTTTTTTGGTCGGCAGGGGAGGGTACACAACTAATGAAAAACTGTTTTTT. The encoded protein is CASSFLVGRGGYTTNEKLFF.

The rearrangement links TRBV19 to TRBJ2-3, with 7 bases fitting TRBD2. Germline V gene lookup returns CDR1 LNHDA and CDR2 SQIVND (reference sequence). V lost 9 bases, J lost 2 bases, and 5 bases stayed unmatched. The CDR3 spans 13 residues. CDR3 residues: CASRGGPTDTQYF. Written as DNA, the CDR3 is TGTGCCAGCCGCGGGGGACCCACAGATACGCAGTATTTT.

This clonotype was seen more than once but under ten times. The CDR3 reads CASSQLTATNYGYTF. The CDR3 region has the DNA TGCGCCAGCAGCCAATTGACAGCTACCAACTATGGCTACACCTTC. The chain employs TRBV4-1 and TRBJ1-2, with D maybe TRBD1 (5 bases). The germline CDR1 and CDR2 sequences are MGHRA and YSYEKL. The CDR3 is 15 amino acids. Trimming removed 2 bases at V and 2 bases at J, with 12 bases between.

This clonotype was seen a handful of times. The J gene is TRBJ2-5, the V gene TRBV12-3 or TRBV12-4; D gene ambiguous. The CDR3 has 13 residues. The V end was cut by 6 bases, the J end by 7 bases, with 15 bases between. CDR3 loop: CASSRDPFGTQYF. CDR3 nucleotides: TGTGCCAGCAGCCGTGACCCCTTTGGGACCCAGTACTTC.

This clonotype has more than one count but fewer than ten. This CDR3 is CASSQAKGAYQEAFF. The CDR3 bases are TGTGCCAGCAGCCAAGCCAAGGGGGCCTACCAGGAAGCTTTCTTT. The rearrangement uses TRBV4-2 and TRBJ1-1, with 7 bases matching TRBD1. The CDR3 is 15 amino acids. The junction had 10 bases not matched to a gene; V was cut back by 1 base and J by 8 bases. Germline CDR1 reads LGHNA; CDR2 reads YNFKEQ.

This chain links TRBV9 with TRBJ2-2; perhaps TRBD1 as D (6 bases). The CDR3 length is 15 residues. Germline lookup yields CDR1 SGDLS and CDR2 YYNGEE. V was clipped by 0 bases and J by 3 bases, with 9 bases between them. The CDR3 here is CASSVEGDHTGELFF. DNA for the CDR3: TGTGCCAGCAGCGTAGAGGGGGACCACACCGGGGAGCTGTTTTTT.

This clonotype has a count of ten or more. This chain uses TRBV11-2 with TRBJ2-5; the D gene is possibly TRBD2 (6 bases). V lost 5 bases to trimming and J lost 5 bases, with 12 bases between them. The CDR3 length is 13 residues. Germline V lookup: CDR1 SGHAT, CDR2 FQNNGV. The CDR3 bases are TGTGCCAGCAGCCCTGCTCGGGGGGAGACCCAGTACTTC. It translates to CASSPARGETQYF.

This clonotype has more than one count but fewer than ten. The chain joins TRBV4-2 to TRBJ2-3; 12 bases map to TRBD2. This CDR3 spans 15 amino acids. Germline CDR1 is LGHNA and CDR2 is YNFKEQ. J was trimmed by 4 bases and V by 5 bases; bases with no gene match: 4. CDR3 sequence reads: CASSKGTSGSDTQYF. The CDR3 nucleotides are TGTGCCAGCAGCAAAGGGACTAGCGGGTCAGATACGCAGTATTTT.

The chain couples TRBV25-1 to TRBJ1-2; D uncertain. Germline V gene lookup returns CDR1 MGHDK and CDR2 SYGVNS. CDR3 size: 15 residues. The V end lost 4 bases, the J end lost 2 bases, and 14 bases lay between the germline ends. CDR3 sequence: CASSAGSPTNYGYTF. The CDR3 DNA reads as TGTGCCAGCAGTGCCGGGTCTCCTACAAACTATGGCTACACCTTC.

In its sample, this clonotype was seen a few times. The CDR3 loop is CASSATPQGGNQPQHF. In nucleotides, the CDR3 is TGTGCCAGCAGTGCCACACCACAGGGGGGCAATCAGCCCCAGCATTTT. The chain employs TRBV6-1 and TRBJ1-5, with 8 bases fitting TRBD1. The germline gives CDR1 MNHNS, CDR2 SASEGT. With V trimmed by 4 bases and J by 2 bases, 7 bases remained unmatched. The CDR3 is made up of 16 amino acids.

V usage is TRBV4-3 and J usage is TRBJ2-3, with TRBD2 matching over 9 bases. J lost 5 bases, V lost 0 bases, and 9 bases had no gene match. The CDR3 runs to 17 residues. Looked up from germline, CDR1 is LGHNA and CDR2 is YSLEER. CDR3 nucleotides: TGCGCCAGCAGCCAAGATCGTGGCGGGGGGGCTATAGATACGCAGTATTTT. It translates to CASSQDRGGGAIDTQYF.

V usage is TRBV7-6 and J usage is TRBJ2-7; 9 bases match TRBD2. Unmatched junction bases numbered 4, after V lost 1 base and J lost 0 bases. Germline loops: CDR1 SGHVS, CDR2 FNYEAQ. CDR3 size: 16 residues. The CDR3 DNA reads as TGTGCCAGCAGCTTAGGTAGCGGGGGCAGCTCCTACGAGCAGTACTTC. Its translation: CASSLGSGGSSYEQYF.

In its sample, this clonotype was seen a few times. The CDR3 bases are TGTGCCAGCAGTTCAAACCCACCACAGGGTGGCTACACCTTC. Its translation is CASSSNPPQGGYTF. The V gene is TRBV12-3 or TRBV12-4, the J gene TRBJ1-2; D possibly corresponds to TRBD1 (6 bases). Trimming stripped 4 bases from V and 7 bases from J, with 16 bases between. The length of the CDR3 is 14 residues.

The gene calls are TRBV10-3 and TRBJ2-7, with D possibly matching TRBD1 (6 bases). The length of the CDR3 is 14 residues. Germline assignment: CDR1 ENHRY and CDR2 SYGVKD. Trimming cost V 5 bases and J 5 bases, with 16 bases left between them. The CDR3 region is CAISKSGTPHEQYV. The CDR3 bases are TGTGCCATCAGTAAATCCGGGACACCCCACGAGCAGTACGTC.

The rearrangement uses TRBV12-3 or TRBV12-4 and TRBJ2-3, with TRBD2 matching 9 bases. V lost 6 bases and J lost 2; bases outside the gene matches: 6. This CDR3 is built from 15 residues. CDR3 protein: CASSLIAGDTDTQYF. DNA of the CDR3: TGTGCCAGCAGCTTGATAGCGGGGGACACAGATACGCAGTATTTT.

This chain links TRBV12-3 or TRBV12-4 with TRBJ2-4, with TRBD1 matching over 7 bases. There are 16 residues in the CDR3. With V trimmed by 6 bases and J by 0 bases, 8 bases remained unmatched. The DNA of the CDR3 is TGTGCCAGCAGGAAGACAGGGAGTCTAGCCAAAAACATTCAGTACTTC. Translation: CASRKTGSLAKNIQYF.

This clonotype appeared a few times. V usage is TRBV5-5 and J usage is TRBJ1-1; D unresolved. The CDR3 sequence is 15 residues long. V was trimmed by 3 bases and J by 0 bases, leaving 12 bases between them. Germline CDR1 is SGHKS and CDR2 is YYEKEE (reference sequence). Written as DNA, the CDR3 is TGTGCCAGCAGCTCCGGGAACAACATGAACACTGAAGCTTTCTTT. It yields the protein CASSSGNNMNTEAFF.

This clonotype was seen more than once but under ten times. The chain recombines TRBV9 with TRBJ2-3; D is tentatively TRBD1 or TRBD2 (5 bases each). From germline, CDR1 is SGDLS and CDR2 YYNGEE. There are 17 residues in the CDR3. V was cut by 0 bases and J by 5 bases, with 19 bases left in between. CDR3 coding DNA: TGTGCCAGCAGCGTAGTAGGGGAACAACTAGTTCAAGATACGCAGTATTTT. Translation: CASSVVGEQLVQDTQYF.

This rearrangement joins TRBV7-3 to TRBJ2-2, with TRBD1 matching 10 bases. V lost 2 bases and J lost 3; bases outside the gene matches: 6. From germline, CDR1 is SGHTA and CDR2 FQGTGA. The CDR3 contains 17 residues. CDR3 DNA: TGTGCCAGCAGCTTATACTCGGGACAGGGGTACACCGGGGAGCTGTTTTTT. It codes for CASSLYSGQGYTGELFF.

V is TRBV6-5 and J is TRBJ1-1; maybe TRBD1 (6 bases). CDR3 length: 14 residues. Germline loops: CDR1 MNHEY, CDR2 SVGAGI. V lost 4 bases and J 0 bases, leaving 9 bases between the germline ends. The CDR3 sequence: CASSSQGMNTEAFF. The CDR3 DNA reads as TGTGCCAGCAGTTCACAGGGAATGAACACTGAAGCTTTCTTT.

The chain has TRBV6-6 and TRBJ2-7, with D perhaps assigned TRBD1 or TRBD2 (5 bases each). CDR3 length equals 14 residues. Germline V gene sequence: CDR1 MNHNY, CDR2 SVGAGI (reference sequence). V dropped 5 bases and J dropped 4 bases, with 15 bases sitting between them. The CDR3 bases are TGTGCCAGCAGTCTTCCGGGACGGATTTACGAGCAGTACTTC. Translating gives CASSLPGRIYEQYF.

This clonotype came up many times. The chain joins TRBV5-1 to TRBJ2-3; 13 bases line up with TRBD2. Germline V lookup: CDR1 SGHRS, CDR2 YFSETQ. This CDR3 has 14 amino acids. V lost 7 bases and J lost 6; bases outside the gene matches: 5. CDR3 sequence: CASRLAGGSDTQYF. CDR3 DNA: TGCGCCAGCCGACTAGCGGGGGGAAGCGATACGCAGTATTTT.

This clonotype was seen a few times. A much larger clone lies one base from this, so it may be a read error. The CDR3 sequence: CASRQGGPLYF. The CDR3 DNA reads as TGTGCCAGCAGACAGGGTGGACCCCTCTACTTT. This chain connects TRBV6-5 to TRBJ1-6; tentatively, D is TRBD1 (6 bases). This CDR3 has 11 amino acids. Germline CDR1 is MNHEY and CDR2 is SVGAGI.

This clonotype was seen many times. J is TRBJ2-1 and V is TRBV20-1, with TRBD2 identical over 8 bases. The CDR3 runs to 15 residues. Germline loops: CDR1 DFQATT, CDR2 SNEGSKA (reference sequence). The V gene end was trimmed by 0 bases and the J gene end by 2 bases; junction bases not matched to a gene: 3. The CDR3 sequence: CSARDAAGAYNEQFF. The CDR3 DNA sequence: TGCAGTGCTAGAGACGCAGCGGGGGCCTACAATGAGCAGTTCTTC.

This chain joins TRBV24-1 and TRBJ2-1, with D possibly being TRBD1 (7 bases). CDR1 and CDR2 from the germline V gene are KGHDR and SFDVKD. Trimming shortened V by 12 bases and J by 10 bases, and 15 bases separated the two germline ends. The length of the CDR3 is 11 residues. The DNA for the CDR3 is TGTGCCTCGGGGGACAGTCGCGAGCAGTTCTTC. Protein: CASGDSREQFF.

The chain couples TRBV20-1 to TRBJ2-4; no reliable D call. The ends were cut back, 2 bases at V and 0 bases at J, with 17 bases in the middle. The CDR3 runs 17 residues. Germline CDR1 DFQATT, CDR2 SNEGSKA (reference sequence). The CDR3: CSARSPVATIAKNIQYF. The CDR3 coding sequence is TGCAGTGCTAGATCGCCAGTAGCCACAATAGCCAAAAACATTCAGTACTTC.

This clonotype was seen ten or more times. The V and J genes are TRBV4-3 and TRBJ1-2; 7 positions agree with TRBD1. Germline loops: CDR1 LGHNA, CDR2 YSLEER. The CDR3 loop spans 13 amino acids. J gave up 5 bases and V 3 bases, and 3 bases lay outside the gene matches. As DNA, the CDR3 is TGCGCCAGCAGCCAGGTGACAGGGTATGGCTACACCTTC. Its protein is CASSQVTGYGYTF.